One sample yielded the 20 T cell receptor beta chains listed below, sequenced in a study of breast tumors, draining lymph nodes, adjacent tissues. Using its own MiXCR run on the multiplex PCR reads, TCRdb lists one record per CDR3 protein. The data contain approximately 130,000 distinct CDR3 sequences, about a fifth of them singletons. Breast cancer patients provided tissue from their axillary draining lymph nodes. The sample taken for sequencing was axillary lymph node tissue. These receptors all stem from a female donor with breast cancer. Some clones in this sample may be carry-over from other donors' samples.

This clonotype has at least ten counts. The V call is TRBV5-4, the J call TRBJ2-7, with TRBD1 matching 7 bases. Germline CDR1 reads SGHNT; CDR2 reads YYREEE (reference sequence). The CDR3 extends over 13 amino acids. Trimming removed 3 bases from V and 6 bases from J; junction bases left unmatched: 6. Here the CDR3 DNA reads TGTGCCAGCAGCTCCACAGGGGTTGGCGAGCAGTACTTC. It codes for CASSSTGVGEQYF.

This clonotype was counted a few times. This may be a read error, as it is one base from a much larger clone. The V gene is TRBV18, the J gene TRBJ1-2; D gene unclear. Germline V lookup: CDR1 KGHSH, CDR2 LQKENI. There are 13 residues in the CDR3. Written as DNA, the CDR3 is TGTGCCAGCCCACCTGAGGCTAACTATGGCTACACCTTC. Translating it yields CASPPEANYGYTF.

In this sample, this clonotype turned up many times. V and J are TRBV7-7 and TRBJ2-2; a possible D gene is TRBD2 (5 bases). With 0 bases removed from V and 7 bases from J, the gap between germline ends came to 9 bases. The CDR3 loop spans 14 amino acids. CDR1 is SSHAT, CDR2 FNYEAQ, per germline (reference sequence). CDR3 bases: TGTGCCAGCAGCTTAGCGAGGACTGGCGGGGAGCTGTTTTTT. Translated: CASSLARTGGELFF. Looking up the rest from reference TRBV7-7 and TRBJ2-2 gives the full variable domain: GAGVSQSPRYKVTKRGQDVTLRCDPISSHATLYWYQQALGQGPEFLTYFNYEAQPDKSGLPSDRFSAERPEGSISTLTIQRTEQRDSAMYRCASSLARTGGELFFGEGSRLTVL.

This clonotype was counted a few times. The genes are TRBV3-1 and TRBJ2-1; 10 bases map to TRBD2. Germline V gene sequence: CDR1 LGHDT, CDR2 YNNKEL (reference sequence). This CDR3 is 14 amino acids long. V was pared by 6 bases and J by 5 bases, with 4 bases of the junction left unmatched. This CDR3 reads CASRHGTSDNEQFF. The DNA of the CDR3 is TGTGCCAGCAGACACGGGACTAGCGACAATGAGCAGTTCTTC.

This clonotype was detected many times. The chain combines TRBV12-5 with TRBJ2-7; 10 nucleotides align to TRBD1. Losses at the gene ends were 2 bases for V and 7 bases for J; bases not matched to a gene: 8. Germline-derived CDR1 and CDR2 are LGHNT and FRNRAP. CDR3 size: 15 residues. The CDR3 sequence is CASGLPGTGVREQYF. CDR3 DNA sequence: TGTGCTAGTGGTTTGCCAGGGACAGGGGTGAGGGAGCAGTACTTC.

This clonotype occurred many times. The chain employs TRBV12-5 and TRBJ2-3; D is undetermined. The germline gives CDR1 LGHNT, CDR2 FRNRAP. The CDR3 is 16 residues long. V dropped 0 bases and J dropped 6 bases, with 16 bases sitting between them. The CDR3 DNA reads TGTGCTAGTGGTTTGGTACGGGCAGGCGTTGGGGATACGCAGTATTTT. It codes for CASGLVRAGVGDTQYF.

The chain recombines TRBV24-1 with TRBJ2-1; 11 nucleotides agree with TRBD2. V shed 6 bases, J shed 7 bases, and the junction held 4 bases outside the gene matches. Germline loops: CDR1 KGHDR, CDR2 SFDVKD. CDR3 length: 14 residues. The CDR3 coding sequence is TGTGCCACCAGTCTAGCGGGAGGATCGAATGAGCAGTTCTTC. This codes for CATSLAGGSNEQFF.

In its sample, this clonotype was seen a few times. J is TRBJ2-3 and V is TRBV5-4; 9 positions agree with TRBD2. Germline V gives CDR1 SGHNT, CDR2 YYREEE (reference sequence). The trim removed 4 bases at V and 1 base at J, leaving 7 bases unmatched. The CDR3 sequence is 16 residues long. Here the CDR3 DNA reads TGTGCCAGCAGCCCCACCGCGGGAGGGCGCACAGATACGCAGTATTTT. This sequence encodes CASSPTAGGRTDTQYF.

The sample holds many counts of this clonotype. The CDR3 sequence: CASSSSNSGKQYF. CDR3 DNA sequence: TGTGCCAGCAGTTCGTCGAATTCAGGGAAGCAGTACTTC. The rearrangement links TRBV6-5 to TRBJ2-7, with TRBD1 as a possible D gene (5 bases). The V and J ends lost 4 bases and 8 bases respectively, with 15 bases between them. This CDR3 is 13 amino acids long. Germline V gives CDR1 MNHEY, CDR2 SVGAGI.

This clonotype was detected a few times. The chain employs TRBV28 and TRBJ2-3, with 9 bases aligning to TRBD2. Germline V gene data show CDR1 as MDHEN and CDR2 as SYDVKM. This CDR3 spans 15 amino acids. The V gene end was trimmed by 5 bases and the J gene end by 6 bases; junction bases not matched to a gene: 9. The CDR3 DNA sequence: TGTGCCAGCAGTGTAGCGGGAGCTCGGGCGGATACGCAGTATTTT. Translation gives CASSVAGARADTQYF.

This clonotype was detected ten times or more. CDR3 DNA sequence: TGCAGCGCCGGGACAGGGGTCTACGAGCAGTACTTC. This sequence encodes CSAGTGVYEQYF. The chain has TRBV29-1 and TRBJ2-7, with 10 bases lining up with TRBD1. Per the germline V gene, CDR1 is SQVTM and CDR2 is ANQGSEA. The CDR3 covers 12 residues. V trimming: 7 bases; J trimming: 3 bases; junction bases outside the gene matches: 3.

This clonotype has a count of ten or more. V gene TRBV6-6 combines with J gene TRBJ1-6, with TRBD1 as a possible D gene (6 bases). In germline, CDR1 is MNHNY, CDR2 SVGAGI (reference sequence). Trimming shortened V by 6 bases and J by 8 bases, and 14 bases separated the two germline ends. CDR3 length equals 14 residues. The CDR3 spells CASSPQGGDSPLHF. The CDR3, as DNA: TGTGCCAGCAGCCCACAGGGTGGGGATTCACCCCTCCACTTT.

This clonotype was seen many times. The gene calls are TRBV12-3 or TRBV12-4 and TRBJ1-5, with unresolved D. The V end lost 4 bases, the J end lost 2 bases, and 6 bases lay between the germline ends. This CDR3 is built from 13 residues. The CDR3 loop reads CASSWGGNQPQHF. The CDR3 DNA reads TGTGCCAGCAGTTGGGGTGGCAATCAGCCCCAGCATTTT.

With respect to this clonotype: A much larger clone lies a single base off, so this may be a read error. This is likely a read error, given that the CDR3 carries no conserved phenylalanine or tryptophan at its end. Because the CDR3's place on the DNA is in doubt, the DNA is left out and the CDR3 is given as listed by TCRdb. The CDR3 spells CSAKPGKRLAAGTS. The V call is TRBV20-1, the J call TRBJ2-1; TRBD2 was called by the table and not checked on the DNA. Per germline, CDR1 DFQATT and CDR2 SNEGSKA (reference sequence). The CDR3 sequence runs 14 residues, both termini included.

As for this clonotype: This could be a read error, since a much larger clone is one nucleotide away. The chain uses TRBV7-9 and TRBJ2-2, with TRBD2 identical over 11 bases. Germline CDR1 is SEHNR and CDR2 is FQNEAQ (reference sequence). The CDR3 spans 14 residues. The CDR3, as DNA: TGTGCCAGCGGGACTAGCGGTAACAGCGGGGAGCTGTTTTTT. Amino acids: CASGTSGNSGELFF.

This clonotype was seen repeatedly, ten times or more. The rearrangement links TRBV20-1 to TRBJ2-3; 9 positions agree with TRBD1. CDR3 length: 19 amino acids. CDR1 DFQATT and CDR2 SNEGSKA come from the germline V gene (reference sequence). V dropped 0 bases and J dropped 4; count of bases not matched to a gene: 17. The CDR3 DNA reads TGCAGTGCTAGAGATTCGCTTGAGAGGGACAGGGCTGGGGCAGATACGCAGTATTTT. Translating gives CSARDSLERDRAGADTQYF.

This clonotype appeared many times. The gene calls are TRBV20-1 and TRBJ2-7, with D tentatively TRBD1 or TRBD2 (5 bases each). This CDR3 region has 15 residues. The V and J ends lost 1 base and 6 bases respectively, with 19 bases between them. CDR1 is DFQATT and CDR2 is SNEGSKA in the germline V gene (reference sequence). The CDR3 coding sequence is TGCAGTGCTAGAGCCCCCCCGGGGACCCGAGTCGAGCAGTACTTC. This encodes CSARAPPGTRVEQYF.

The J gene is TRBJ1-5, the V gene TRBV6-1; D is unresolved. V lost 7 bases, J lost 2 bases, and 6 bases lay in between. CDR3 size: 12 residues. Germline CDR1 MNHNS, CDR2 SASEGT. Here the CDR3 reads CASTYGNQPQHF. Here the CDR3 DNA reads TGTGCCAGCACCTACGGCAATCAGCCCCAGCATTTT.

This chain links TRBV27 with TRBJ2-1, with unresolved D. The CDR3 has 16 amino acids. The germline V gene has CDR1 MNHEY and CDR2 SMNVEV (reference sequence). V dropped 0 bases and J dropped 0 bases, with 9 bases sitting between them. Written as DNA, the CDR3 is TGTGCCAGCAGTTTATCCCCCTCTAGCTCCTACAATGAGCAGTTCTTC. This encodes CASSLSPSSSYNEQFF.

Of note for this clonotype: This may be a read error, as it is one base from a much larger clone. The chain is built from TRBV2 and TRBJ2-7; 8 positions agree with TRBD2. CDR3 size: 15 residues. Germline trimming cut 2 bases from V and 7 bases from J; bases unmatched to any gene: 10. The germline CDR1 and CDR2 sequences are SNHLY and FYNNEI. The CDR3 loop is CASSELGGGLGEQYF. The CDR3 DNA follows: TGTGCCAGCAGTGAACTCGGGGGGGGTCTTGGGGAGCAGTACTTC. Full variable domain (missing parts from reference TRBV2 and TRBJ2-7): EPEVTQTPSHQVTQMGQEVILRCVPISNHLYFYWYRQILGQKVEFLVSFYNNEISEKSEIFDDQFSVERPDGSNFTLKIRSTKLEDSAMYFCASSELGGGLGEQYFGPGTRLTVT.